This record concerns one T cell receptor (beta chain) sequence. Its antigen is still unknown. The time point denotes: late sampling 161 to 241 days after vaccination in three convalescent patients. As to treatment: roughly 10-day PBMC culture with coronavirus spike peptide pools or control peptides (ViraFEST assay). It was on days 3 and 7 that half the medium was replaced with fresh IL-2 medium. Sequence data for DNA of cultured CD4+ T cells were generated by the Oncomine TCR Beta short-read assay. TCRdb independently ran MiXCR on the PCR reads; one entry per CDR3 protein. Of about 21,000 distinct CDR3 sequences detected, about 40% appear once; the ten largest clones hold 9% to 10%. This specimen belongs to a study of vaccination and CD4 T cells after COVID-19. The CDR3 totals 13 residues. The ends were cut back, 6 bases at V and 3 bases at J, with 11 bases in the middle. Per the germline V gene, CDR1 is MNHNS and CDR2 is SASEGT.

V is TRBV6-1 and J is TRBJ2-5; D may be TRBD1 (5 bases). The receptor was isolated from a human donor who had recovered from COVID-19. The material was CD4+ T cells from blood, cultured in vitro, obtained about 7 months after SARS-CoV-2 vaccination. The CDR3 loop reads CASSPRGEETQYF. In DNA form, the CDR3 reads TGTGCCAGCAGCCCAAGGGGTGAAGAGACCCAGTACTTC.